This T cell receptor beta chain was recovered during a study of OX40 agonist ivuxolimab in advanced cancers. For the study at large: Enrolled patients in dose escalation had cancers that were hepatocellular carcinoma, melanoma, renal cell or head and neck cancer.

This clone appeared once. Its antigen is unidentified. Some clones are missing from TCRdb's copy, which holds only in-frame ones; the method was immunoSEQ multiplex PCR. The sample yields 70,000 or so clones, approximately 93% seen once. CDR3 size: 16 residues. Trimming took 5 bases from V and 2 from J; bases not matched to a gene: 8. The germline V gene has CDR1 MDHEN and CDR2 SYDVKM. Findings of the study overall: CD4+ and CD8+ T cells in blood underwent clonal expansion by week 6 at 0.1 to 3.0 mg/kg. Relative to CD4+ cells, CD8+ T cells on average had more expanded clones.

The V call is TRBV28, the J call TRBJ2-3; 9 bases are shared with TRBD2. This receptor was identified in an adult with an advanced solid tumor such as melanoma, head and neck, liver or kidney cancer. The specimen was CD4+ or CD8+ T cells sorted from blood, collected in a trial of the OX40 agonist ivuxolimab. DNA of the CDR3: TGTGCCAGCAGTGAGAGGCTAGCGGGATACACAGATACGCAGTATTTT. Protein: CASSERLAGYTDTQYF.